The 20 T cell receptor beta chains reported below all come from one sample, sequenced in a study of immune characteristics of hereditary and idiopathic chronic pancreatitis. The library was produced with the immunoSEQ multiplex PCR assay. Not all clones reach the TCRdb copy of this immuneACCESS table, which keeps in-frame sequences only. Checked studies attribute under half of the gap to unresolved V genes and leave the rest unexplained. For this sample there are fewer than 10,000 clones; 70% to 80% appear just once. The ten largest clones take up approximately 15% of the sample. Chronic pancreatitis pancreas tissue was obtained from patients undergoing total pancreatectomy with islet autotransplantation (TPIAT). Sample: pancreas tissue with idiopathic chronic pancreatitis. This sample's cell subset or site label indicates: chronic pancreatitis without an identified cause. The receptor source for this set is a human donor with chronic pancreatitis.

V usage is TRBV2 and J usage is TRBJ2-3; maybe TRBD1 (6 bases). V lost 6 bases to trimming and J lost 0 bases, with 13 bases between them. Germline V lookup: CDR1 SNHLY, CDR2 FYNNEI. The CDR3 has 15 residues. CDR3 DNA: TGTGCCAGCAGCCACGGACAGACGAGCACAGATACGCAGTATTTT. Residues: CASSHGQTSTDTQYF.

This clone was recorded a few times. This rearrangement joins TRBV7-6 to TRBJ2-2, with TRBD1 as a possible D gene (5 bases). From germline, CDR1 is SGHVS and CDR2 FNYEAQ. The CDR3 spans 16 residues. V was clipped by 2 bases and J by 4 bases, with 14 bases between them. The CDR3 loop reads CASSLRGRPGTGELFF. The CDR3 nucleotides read TGTGCCAGCAGCTTAAGGGGCAGGCCTGGCACCGGGGAGCTGTTTTTT.

The rearrangement joins TRBV18 to TRBJ2-6; TRBD1 matches at 7 bases. Unmatched junction bases numbered 11, after V lost 2 bases and J lost 1 base. This CDR3 is built from 19 residues. CDR1 KGHSH and CDR2 LQKENI come from the germline V gene. This CDR3 is CASSPNRGTVKSGANVLTF. As DNA, the CDR3 is TGTGCCAGCTCACCAAACAGGGGTACGGTAAAATCTGGGGCCAACGTCCTGACTTTC.

The CDR3 DNA reads as TGCGCCAGCAGCCAAGGACTTAGCGGGGGGTGGGAGACCCAGTACTTC. This gives the protein CASSQGLSGGWETQYF. The rearrangement joins TRBV4-1 to TRBJ2-5; 10 nucleotides align to TRBD2. The CDR3 consists of 16 residues. The germline V gene has CDR1 MGHRA and CDR2 YSYEKL. The J segment lost 5 bases and the V segment lost 1 base, leaving 7 bases of the junction unmatched.

This chain joins TRBV7-9 and TRBJ1-2; TRBD1 is a possible D gene (6 bases). CDR1 is SEHNR, CDR2 FQNEAQ, per germline (reference sequence). V lost 0 bases to trimming and J lost 7 bases, with 6 bases between them. The CDR3 runs 12 residues. CDR3 sequence (DNA): TGTGCCAGCAGCTTAGCACAGGGTGGCTACACCTTC. This translates into CASSLAQGGYTF.

This chain uses TRBV19 with TRBJ1-4; D is undetermined. Germline loops: CDR1 LNHDA, CDR2 SQIVND (reference sequence). The germline V and J ends were trimmed by 8 bases and 8 bases, with 18 bases remaining between them. This CDR3 is 14 amino acids long. The CDR3 reads CASSPQAAREKLFF. CDR3 sequence (DNA): TGTGCCAGTTCCCCTCAGGCCGCTCGGGAAAAACTGTTTTTT.

This clone was seen more than once but under ten times. Mismatch with germline at one junction end may stem from a read error. The CDR3: CASRGGSLTKAFF. Here the CDR3 DNA reads TGTGCCAGCAGGGGTGGCAGTCTCACTAAAGCTTTCTTT. The V and J genes are TRBV6-5 and TRBJ1-1; D uncertain. Germline CDR1 is MNHEY and CDR2 is SVGAGI. The CDR3 is 13 residues long.

The V and J genes are TRBV3-1 (or the pseudogene TRBV3-2) and TRBJ2-7; tentative D call: TRBD1 (6 bases). Trimming cost V 0 bases and J 7 bases, with 13 bases left between them. Looked up from germline, CDR1 is LGHDT and CDR2 is YNNKEL (reference sequence). The CDR3 runs to 14 residues. The CDR3, as DNA: TGTGCCAGCAGCCAAGAGGGTGGGGGCAGGGAGCAGTACTTC. This sequence encodes CASSQEGGGREQYF.

The chain joins TRBV28 to TRBJ1-3; weak D call: TRBD1 (5 bases). This CDR3 region has 17 residues. Germline V gives CDR1 MDHEN, CDR2 SYDVKM. Trimming took off 5 bases at V and 3 bases at J, with 20 bases between the two ends. CDR3 sequence: CASSPPGEGIFGNTIYF. For the CDR3, the DNA is TGTGCCAGCAGTCCCCCGGGGGAGGGCATTTTTGGAAACACCATATATTTT.

This clone was observed a few times. This chain connects TRBV3-1 (or the pseudogene TRBV3-2) to TRBJ1-1, with a tentative D call TRBD1 (5 bases). The length of the CDR3 is 11 residues. V dropped 1 base and J dropped 8 bases, with 5 bases sitting between them. Germline V gene data show CDR1 as LGHDT and CDR2 as YNNKEL (reference sequence). CDR3 sequence reads: CASSQGGEAFF. The DNA for the CDR3 is TGTGCCAGCAGCCAAGGGGGGGAAGCTTTCTTT.

The chain recombines TRBV27 with TRBJ2-2; D gene unclear. V was shortened by 6 bases and J by 1 base, with 9 bases between the two germline ends. This CDR3 is built from 14 residues. Germline V gene sequence: CDR1 MNHEY, CDR2 SMNVEV (reference sequence). In DNA, the CDR3 is TGTGCCAGCAGGGAAAATGAGAACACCGGGGAGCTGTTTTTT. Translating it yields CASRENENTGELFF.

V usage is TRBV18 and J usage is TRBJ2-5, with 7 bases that match TRBD2. Germline V gives CDR1 KGHSH, CDR2 LQKENI. V gave up 0 bases and J gave up 4 bases; unmatched junction bases: 5. The CDR3 covers 15 residues. The DNA of the CDR3 is TGTGCCAGCTCACCACCTGGACTAGAGAGAGAGACCCAGTACTTC. Translation gives CASSPPGLERETQYF.

Regarding this clone: Germline is not matched at one junction end, which may reflect a read error. The chain links TRBV6-6 to TRBJ1-2, with a weak D call TRBD1 (6 bases). Germline values: CDR1 MNHNY, CDR2 SVGAGI (reference sequence). This CDR3 is built from 15 residues. CDR3 loop: CASSYEGQGTVISFF. The CDR3 region has the DNA TGTGCCAGCAGTTACGAAGGGCAGGGGACGGTTATTTCTTTCTTC.

This clone was recorded a few times. This rearrangement joins TRBV12-3 or TRBV12-4 to TRBJ1-2; 9 positions agree with TRBD1. The CDR3 has 13 residues. With V trimmed by 5 bases and J by 8 bases, 6 bases remained unmatched. The CDR3 nucleotides are TGTGCCAGCAGTAAACAGGGGGCGCGGGGCTACACCTTC. This gives the protein CASSKQGARGYTF.

The CDR3 loop reads CASSIREGAFSNQPQHF. As DNA, the CDR3 is TGTGCCAGTAGTATCCGGGAGGGGGCTTTTAGCAATCAGCCCCAGCATTTT. The chain carries TRBV19 and TRBJ1-5, with TRBD1 matching over 7 bases. The CDR3 is made up of 17 amino acids. Trimming at V came to 3 bases and at J to 0 bases, leaving 8 bases not matched to a gene. Germline loops: CDR1 LNHDA, CDR2 SQIVND (reference sequence).

This clone occurred a few times. The genes are TRBV5-5 and TRBJ2-7, with a tentative D call TRBD1 (5 bases). Trimming took 3 bases from V and 4 from J, leaving 17 bases between them. The V gene's germline CDR1 is SGHKS and CDR2 YYEKEE (reference sequence). This CDR3 spans 15 amino acids. This CDR3 reads CASSSEQGVLYEQYF. The DNA of the CDR3 is TGTGCCAGCAGCTCGGAGCAAGGGGTTCTGTACGAGCAGTACTTC.

The CDR3 protein is CASSPEREGAKNIQYF. CDR3 bases: TGTGCCAGCAGTCCCGAGAGGGAGGGGGCCAAAAACATTCAGTACTTC. This chain uses TRBV5-4 with TRBJ2-4, with 7 bases aligning to TRBD2. Germline CDR1 SGHNT, CDR2 YYREEE (reference sequence). CDR3 length: 16 residues. The V gene end was trimmed by 5 bases and the J gene end by 1 base; junction bases not matched to a gene: 9.

This clone was detected only a few times. The chain links TRBV4-2 to TRBJ2-1; 11 bases line up with TRBD2. V was pared by 0 bases and J by 7 bases, with 5 bases of the junction left unmatched. The CDR3 has 16 residues. Germline CDR1 reads LGHNA; CDR2 reads YNFKEQ. In DNA, the CDR3 is TGTGCCAGCAGCCAAGAGTTTAGCGGGGGGGCAAATGAGCAGTTCTTC. The encoded protein is CASSQEFSGGANEQFF.

V is TRBV3-1 (or the pseudogene TRBV3-2) and J is TRBJ2-2, with TRBD2 matching 14 bases. Germline values: CDR1 LGHDT, CDR2 YNNKEL (reference sequence). J was trimmed by 4 bases and V by 6 bases; bases with no gene match: 7. There are 17 residues in the CDR3. This chain's CDR3 is CASSRGTSGGSTGELFF. In DNA form, the CDR3 reads TGTGCCAGCAGTCGTGGGACTAGCGGGGGTAGCACCGGGGAGCTGTTTTTT.

The chain is built from TRBV10-3 and TRBJ1-5; D remains unclear. The CDR3 sequence is 15 residues long. The V and J ends lost 2 bases and 1 base respectively, with 9 bases between them. CDR1 and CDR2 (germline): ENHRY, SYGVKD. DNA for the CDR3: TGTGCCATCAGTGAGGGACTGGAGAGCAATCAGCCCCAGCATTTT. As protein: CAISEGLESNQPQHF.